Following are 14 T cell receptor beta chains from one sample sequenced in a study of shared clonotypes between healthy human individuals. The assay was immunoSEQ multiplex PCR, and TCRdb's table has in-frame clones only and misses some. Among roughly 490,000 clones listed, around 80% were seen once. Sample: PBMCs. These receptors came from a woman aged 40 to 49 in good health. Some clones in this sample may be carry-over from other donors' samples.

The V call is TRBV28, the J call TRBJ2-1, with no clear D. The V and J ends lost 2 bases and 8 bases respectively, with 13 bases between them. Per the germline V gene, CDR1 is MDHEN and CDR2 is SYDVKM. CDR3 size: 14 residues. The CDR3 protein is CASSLRASPHEQFF. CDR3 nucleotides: TGTGCCAGCAGTTTAAGAGCCAGTCCCCATGAGCAGTTCTTC.

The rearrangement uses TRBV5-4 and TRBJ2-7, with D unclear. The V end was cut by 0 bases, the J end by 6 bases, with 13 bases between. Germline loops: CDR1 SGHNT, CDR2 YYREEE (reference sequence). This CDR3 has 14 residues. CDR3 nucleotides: TGTGCCAGCAGCTTGGGCGGACCCTCCCGCGAGCAGTACTTC. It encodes CASSLGGPSREQYF.

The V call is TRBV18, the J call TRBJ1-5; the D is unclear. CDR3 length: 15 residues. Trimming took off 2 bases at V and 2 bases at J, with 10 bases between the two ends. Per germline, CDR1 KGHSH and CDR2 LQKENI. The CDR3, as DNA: TGTGCCAGCTCACCAGCGCTCGGGGGCAATCAGCCCCAGCATTTT. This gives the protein CASSPALGGNQPQHF.

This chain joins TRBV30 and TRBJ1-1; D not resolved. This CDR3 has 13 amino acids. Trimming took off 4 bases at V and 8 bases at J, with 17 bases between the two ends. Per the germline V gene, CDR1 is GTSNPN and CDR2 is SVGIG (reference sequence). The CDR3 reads CAWTPGGPQEAFF. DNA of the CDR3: TGTGCCTGGACCCCCGGCGGACCCCAGGAAGCTTTCTTT.

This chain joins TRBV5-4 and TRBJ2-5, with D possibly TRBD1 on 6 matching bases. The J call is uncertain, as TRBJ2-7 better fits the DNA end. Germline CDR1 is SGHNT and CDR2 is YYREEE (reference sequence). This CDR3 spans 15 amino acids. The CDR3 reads CASSLLKDSSYEQYF. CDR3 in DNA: TGTGCCAGCAGCCTACTTAAGGACAGCAGCTACGAGCAGTACTTC.

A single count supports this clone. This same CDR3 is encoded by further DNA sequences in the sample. The CDR3 sequence: CASSYRGYEQYF. DNA of the CDR3: TGTGCCAGCAGTTACCGGGGGTACGAGCAGTACTTC. This chain connects TRBV6-5 to TRBJ2-7; perhaps TRBD2 as D (6 bases). Germline values: CDR1 MNHEY, CDR2 SVGAGI. This CDR3 has 12 residues. Deletions cut 2 bases from V and 4 bases from J, with 6 bases between.

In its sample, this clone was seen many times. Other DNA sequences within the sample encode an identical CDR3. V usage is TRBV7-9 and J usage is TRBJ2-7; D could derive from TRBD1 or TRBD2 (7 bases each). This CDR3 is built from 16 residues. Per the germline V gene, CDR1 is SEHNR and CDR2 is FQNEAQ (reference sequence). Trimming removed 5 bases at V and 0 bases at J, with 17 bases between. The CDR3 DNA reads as TGTGCCAGCAGCCGGGGAGGGACAGCGGACTCCTACGAGCAGTACTTC. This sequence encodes CASSRGGTADSYEQYF.

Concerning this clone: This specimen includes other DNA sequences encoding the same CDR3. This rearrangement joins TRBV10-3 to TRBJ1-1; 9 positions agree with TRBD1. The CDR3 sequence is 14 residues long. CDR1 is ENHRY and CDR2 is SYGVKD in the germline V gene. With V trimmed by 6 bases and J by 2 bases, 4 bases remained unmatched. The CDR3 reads CAIRDRGLNTEAFF. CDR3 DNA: TGTGCCATCAGAGACAGGGGGTTAAACACTGAAGCTTTCTTT.

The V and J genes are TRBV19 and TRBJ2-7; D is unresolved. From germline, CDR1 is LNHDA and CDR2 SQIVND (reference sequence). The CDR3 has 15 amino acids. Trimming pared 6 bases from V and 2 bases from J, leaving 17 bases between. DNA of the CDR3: TGTGCCAGTAGCCCGCGTCTGGCAGGCGCCTACGAGCAGTACTTC. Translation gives CASSPRLAGAYEQYF.

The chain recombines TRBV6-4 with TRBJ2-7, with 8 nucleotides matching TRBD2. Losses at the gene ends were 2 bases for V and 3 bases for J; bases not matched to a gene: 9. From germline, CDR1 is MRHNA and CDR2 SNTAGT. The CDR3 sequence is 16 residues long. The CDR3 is CASSDPRVAGFYEQYF. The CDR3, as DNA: TGTGCCAGCAGTGACCCGAGGGTAGCGGGATTCTACGAGCAGTACTTC.

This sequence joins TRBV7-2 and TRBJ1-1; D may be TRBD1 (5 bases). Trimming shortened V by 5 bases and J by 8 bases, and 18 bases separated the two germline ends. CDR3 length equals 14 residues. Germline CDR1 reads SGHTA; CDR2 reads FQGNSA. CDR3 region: CASSPQEGSPEAFF. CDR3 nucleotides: TGTGCCAGCAGCCCCCAGGAGGGGAGCCCCGAAGCTTTCTTT.

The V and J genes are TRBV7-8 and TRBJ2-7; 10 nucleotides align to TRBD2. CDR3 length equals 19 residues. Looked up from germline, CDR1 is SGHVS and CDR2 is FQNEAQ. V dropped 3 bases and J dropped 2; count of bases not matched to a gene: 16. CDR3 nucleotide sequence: TGTGCCAGCAGCTTCTTAATAGCGGGAGGTCCCCTTACTCCCTACGAGCAGTACTTC. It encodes CASSFLIAGGPLTPYEQYF.

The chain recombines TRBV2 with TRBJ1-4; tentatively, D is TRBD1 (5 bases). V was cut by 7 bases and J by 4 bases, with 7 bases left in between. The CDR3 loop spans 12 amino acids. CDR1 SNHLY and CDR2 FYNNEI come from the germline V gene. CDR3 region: CASKGLNEKLFF. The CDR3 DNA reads TGTGCCAGCAAGGGGCTTAATGAAAAACTGTTTTTT.

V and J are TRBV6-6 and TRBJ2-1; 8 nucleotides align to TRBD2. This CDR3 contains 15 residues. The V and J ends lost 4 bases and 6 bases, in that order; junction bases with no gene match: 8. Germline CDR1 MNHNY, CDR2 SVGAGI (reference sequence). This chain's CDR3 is CASSSPGLGGNEQFF. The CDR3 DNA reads TGTGCCAGCAGTTCGCCGGGACTAGGGGGCAATGAGCAGTTCTTC.